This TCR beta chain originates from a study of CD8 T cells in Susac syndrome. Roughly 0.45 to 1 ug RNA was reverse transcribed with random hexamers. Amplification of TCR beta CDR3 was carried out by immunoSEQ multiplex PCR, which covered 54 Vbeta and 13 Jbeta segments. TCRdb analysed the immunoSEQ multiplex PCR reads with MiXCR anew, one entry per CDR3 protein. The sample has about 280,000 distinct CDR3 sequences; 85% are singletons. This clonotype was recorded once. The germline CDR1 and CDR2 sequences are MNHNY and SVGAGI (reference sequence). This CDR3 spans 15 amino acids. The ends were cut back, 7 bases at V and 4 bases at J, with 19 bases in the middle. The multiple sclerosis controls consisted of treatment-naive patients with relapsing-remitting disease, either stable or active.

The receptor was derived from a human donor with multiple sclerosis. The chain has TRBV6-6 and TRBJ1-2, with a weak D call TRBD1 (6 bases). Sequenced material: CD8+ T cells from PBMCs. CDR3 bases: TGTGCCAGCACTTCCAACGCGGGGGCGGGCTATGGCTACACCTTC. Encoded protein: CASTSNAGAGYGYTF.